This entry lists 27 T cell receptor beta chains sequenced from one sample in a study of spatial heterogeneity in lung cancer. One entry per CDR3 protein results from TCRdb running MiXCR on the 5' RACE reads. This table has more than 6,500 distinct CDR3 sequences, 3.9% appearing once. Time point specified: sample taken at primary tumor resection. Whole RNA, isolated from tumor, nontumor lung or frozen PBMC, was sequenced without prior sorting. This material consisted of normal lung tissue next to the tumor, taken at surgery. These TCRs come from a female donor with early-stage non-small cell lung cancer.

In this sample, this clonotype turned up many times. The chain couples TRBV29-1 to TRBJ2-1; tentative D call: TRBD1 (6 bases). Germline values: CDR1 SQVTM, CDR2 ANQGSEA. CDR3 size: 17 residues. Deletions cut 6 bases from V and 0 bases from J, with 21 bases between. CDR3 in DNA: TGCAGCGTGTCGGCAGGGGCGGCCGCCTACTCCTACAATGAGCAGTTCTTC. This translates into CSVSAGAAAYSYNEQFF.

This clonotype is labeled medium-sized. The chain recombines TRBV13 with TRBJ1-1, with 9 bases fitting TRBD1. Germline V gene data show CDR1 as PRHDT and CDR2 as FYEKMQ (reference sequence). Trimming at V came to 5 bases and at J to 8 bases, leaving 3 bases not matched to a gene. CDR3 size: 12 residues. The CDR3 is CASSAGQGEAFF. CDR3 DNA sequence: TGTGCCAGCAGCGCCGGACAGGGGGAAGCTTTCTTT.

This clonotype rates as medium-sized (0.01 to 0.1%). The CDR3 DNA sequence: TGTGCCACCAGCAGAGATCGCCAGGAGACCCAGTACTTC. Its protein is CATSRDRQETQYF. V gene TRBV15 combines with J gene TRBJ2-5; D ambiguous. This CDR3 spans 13 amino acids. The ends were cut back, 0 bases at V and 5 bases at J, with 7 bases in the middle. Germline CDR1 and CDR2: LNHNV and YYDKDF (reference sequence).

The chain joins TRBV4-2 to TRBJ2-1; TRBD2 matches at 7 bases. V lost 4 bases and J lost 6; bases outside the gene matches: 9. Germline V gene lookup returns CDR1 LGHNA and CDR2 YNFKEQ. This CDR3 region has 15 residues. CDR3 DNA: TGTGCCAGCAGCCTTTGGCCTAGCGGAGCCAATGAGCAGTTCTTC. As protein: CASSLWPSGANEQFF.

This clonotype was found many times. The CDR3 loop is CASSPTRGVNYEQYF. The CDR3 DNA reads as TGTGCCAGCAGCCCCACCCGGGGGGTCAATTACGAGCAGTACTTC. The V call is TRBV3-1, the J call TRBJ2-7; 7 bases match TRBD2. Germline loops: CDR1 LGHDT, CDR2 YNNKEL (reference sequence). The CDR3 runs 15 residues. Trimming removed 4 bases from V and 4 bases from J; junction bases left unmatched: 10.

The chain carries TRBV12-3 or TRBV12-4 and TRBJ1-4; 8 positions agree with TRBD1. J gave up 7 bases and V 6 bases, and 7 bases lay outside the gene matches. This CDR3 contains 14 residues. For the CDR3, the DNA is TGTGCCAGCAGCCAGACAGGGGCGGGTGAAAAACTGTTTTTT. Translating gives CASSQTGAGEKLFF.

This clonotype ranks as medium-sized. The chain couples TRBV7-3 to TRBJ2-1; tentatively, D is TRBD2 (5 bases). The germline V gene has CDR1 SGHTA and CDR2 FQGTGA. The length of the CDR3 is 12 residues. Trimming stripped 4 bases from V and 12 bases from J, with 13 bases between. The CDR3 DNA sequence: TGTGCCAGCAGCTCCCAACTAGGCGGGCAGTTCTTC. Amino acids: CASSSQLGGQFF.

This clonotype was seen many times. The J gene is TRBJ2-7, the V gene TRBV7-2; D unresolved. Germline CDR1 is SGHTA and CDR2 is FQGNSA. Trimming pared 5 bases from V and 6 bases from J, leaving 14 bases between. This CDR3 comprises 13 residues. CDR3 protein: CASSPPPIGEQYF. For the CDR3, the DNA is TGTGCCAGCAGCCCCCCCCCAATCGGCGAGCAGTACTTC.

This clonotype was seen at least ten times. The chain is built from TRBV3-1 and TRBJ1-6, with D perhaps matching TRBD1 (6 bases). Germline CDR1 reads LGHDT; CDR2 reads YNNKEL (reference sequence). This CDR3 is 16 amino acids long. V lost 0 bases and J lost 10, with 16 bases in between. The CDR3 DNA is TGTGCCAGCAGCCAAGACTCTAACAGGGTTGGATCACCCCTCCACTTT. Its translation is CASSQDSNRVGSPLHF.

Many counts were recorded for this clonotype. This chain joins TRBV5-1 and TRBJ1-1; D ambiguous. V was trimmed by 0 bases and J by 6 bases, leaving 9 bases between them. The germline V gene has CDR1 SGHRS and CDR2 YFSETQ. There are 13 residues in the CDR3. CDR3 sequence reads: CASSLVSKAEAFF. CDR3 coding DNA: TGCGCCAGCAGCTTGGTGTCCAAAGCTGAAGCTTTCTTT.

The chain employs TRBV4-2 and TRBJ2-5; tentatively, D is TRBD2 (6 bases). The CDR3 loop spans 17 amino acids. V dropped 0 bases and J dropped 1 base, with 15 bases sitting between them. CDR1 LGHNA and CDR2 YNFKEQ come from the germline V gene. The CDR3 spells CASSQDVGAGSQETQYF. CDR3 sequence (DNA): TGTGCCAGCAGCCAAGATGTCGGGGCGGGGTCCCAAGAGACCCAGTACTTC.

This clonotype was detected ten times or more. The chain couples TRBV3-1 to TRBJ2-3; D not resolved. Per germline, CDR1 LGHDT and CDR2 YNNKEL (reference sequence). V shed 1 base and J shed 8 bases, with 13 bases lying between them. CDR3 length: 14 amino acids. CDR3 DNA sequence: TGTGCCAGCAGCCAAGCGGTCCCAGGCGCTACGCAGTATTTT. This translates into CASSQAVPGATQYF.

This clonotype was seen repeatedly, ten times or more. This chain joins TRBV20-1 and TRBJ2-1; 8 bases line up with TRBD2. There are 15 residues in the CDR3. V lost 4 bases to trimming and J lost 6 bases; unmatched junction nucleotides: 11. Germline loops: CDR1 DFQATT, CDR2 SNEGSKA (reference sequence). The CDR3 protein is CSATKAGAVGNEQFF. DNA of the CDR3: TGCAGTGCTACTAAAGCGGGGGCCGTGGGCAATGAGCAGTTCTTC.

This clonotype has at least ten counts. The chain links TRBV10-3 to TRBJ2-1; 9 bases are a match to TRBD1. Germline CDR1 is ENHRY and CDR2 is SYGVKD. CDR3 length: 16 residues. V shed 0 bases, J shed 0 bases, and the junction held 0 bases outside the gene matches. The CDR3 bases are TGTGCCATCAGTGAGTCGGGACAGGGCTCCTACAATGAGCAGTTCTTC. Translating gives CAISESGQGSYNEQFF.

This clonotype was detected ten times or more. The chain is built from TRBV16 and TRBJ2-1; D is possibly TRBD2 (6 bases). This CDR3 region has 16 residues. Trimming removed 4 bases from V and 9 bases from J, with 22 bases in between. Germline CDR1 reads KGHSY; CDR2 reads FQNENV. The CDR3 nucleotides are TGTGCCAGCAGCCCGTCCCCAACCTCGGGGGTGGGTGAGCAGTTCTTC. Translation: CASSPSPTSGVGEQFF.

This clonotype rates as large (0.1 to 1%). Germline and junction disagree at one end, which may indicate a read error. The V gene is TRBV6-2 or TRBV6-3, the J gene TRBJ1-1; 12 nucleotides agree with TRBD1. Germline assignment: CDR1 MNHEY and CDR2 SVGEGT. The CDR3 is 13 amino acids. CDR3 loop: CASTDEGQGASRF. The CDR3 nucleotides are TGTGCCAGCACCGACGAGGGACAGGGGGCGAGTCGCTTT.

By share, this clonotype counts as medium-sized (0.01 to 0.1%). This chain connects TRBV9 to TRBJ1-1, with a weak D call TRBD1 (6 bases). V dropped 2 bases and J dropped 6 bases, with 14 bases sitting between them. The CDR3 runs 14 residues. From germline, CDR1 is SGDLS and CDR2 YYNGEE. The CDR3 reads CASSVEQGLAEAFF. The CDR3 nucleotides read TGTGCCAGCAGCGTGGAACAGGGCCTGGCTGAAGCTTTCTTT.

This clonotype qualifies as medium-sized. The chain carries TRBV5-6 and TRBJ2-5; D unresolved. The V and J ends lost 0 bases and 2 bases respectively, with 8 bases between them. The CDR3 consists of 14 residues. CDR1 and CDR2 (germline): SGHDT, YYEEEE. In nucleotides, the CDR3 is TGTGCCAGCAGCTTGGGGAGCTTTCAAGAGACCCAGTACTTC. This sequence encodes CASSLGSFQETQYF.

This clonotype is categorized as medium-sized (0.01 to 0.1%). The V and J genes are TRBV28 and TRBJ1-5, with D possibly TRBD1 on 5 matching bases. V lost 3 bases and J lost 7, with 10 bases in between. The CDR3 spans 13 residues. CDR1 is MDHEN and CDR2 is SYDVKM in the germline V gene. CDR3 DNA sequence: TGTGCCAGCAGTTTGGGGGGGGTCCAGCCCCAGCATTTT. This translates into CASSLGGVQPQHF.

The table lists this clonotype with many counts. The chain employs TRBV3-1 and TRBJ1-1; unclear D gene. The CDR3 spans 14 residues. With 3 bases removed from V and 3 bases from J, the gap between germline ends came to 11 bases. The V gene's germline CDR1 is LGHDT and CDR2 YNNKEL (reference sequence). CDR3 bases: TGTGCCAGCAGCCAGATGCCCCGAGACACTGAAGCTTTCTTT. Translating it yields CASSQMPRDTEAFF.

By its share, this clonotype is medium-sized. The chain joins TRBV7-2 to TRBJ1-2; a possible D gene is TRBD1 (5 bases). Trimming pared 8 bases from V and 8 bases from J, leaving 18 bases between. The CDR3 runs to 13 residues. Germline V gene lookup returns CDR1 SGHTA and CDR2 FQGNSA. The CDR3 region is CASAFTGPGGYTF. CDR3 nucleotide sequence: TGTGCCAGCGCCTTTACGGGGCCAGGGGGCTACACCTTC.

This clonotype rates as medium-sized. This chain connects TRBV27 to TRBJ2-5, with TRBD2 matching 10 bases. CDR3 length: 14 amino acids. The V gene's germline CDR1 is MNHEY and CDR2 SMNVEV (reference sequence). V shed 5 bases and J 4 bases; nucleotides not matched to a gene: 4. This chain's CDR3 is CASSALAGLETQYF. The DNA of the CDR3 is TGTGCCAGCAGTGCACTAGCGGGGTTAGAGACCCAGTACTTC.

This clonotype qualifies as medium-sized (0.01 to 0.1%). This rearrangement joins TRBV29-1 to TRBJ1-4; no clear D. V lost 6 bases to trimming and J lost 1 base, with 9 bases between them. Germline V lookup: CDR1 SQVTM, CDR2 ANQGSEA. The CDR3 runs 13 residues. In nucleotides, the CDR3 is TGCAGCGTGGGCCGGGGAACTAATGAAAAACTGTTTTTT. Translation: CSVGRGTNEKLFF. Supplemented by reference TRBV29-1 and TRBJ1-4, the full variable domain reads SAVISQKPSRDICQRGTSLTIQCQVDSQVTMMFWYRQQPGQSLTLIATANQGSEATYESGFVIDKFPISRPNLTFSTLTVSNMSPEDSSIYLCSVGRGTNEKLFFGSGTQLSVL.

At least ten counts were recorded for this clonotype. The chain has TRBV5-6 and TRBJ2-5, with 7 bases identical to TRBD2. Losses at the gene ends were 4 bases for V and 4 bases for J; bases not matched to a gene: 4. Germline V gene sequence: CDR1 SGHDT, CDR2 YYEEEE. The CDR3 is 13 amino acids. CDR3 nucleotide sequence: TGTGCCAGCAGCAGGGACTACGGAGAGACCCAGTACTTC. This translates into CASSRDYGETQYF.

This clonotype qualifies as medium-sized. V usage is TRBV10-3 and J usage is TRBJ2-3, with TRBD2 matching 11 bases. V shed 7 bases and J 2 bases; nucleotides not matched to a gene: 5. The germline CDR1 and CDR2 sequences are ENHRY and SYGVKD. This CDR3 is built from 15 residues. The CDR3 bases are TGTGCCATCACTAGCGGGGGGCCCCACACAGATACGCAGTATTTT. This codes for CAITSGGPHTDTQYF.

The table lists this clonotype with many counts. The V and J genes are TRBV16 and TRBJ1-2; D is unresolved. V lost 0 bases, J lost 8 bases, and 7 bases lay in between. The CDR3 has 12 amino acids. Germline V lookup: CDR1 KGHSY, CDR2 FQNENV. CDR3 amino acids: CASSQSRTGYTF. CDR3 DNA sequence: TGTGCCAGCAGCCAATCCCGGACGGGCTACACCTTC. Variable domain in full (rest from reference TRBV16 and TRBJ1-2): GEEVAQTPKHLVRGEGQKAKLYCAPIKGHSYVFWYQQVLKNEFKFLISFQNENVFDETGMPKERFSAKCLPNSPCSLEIQATKLEDSAVYFCASSQSRTGYTFGSGTRLTVV.

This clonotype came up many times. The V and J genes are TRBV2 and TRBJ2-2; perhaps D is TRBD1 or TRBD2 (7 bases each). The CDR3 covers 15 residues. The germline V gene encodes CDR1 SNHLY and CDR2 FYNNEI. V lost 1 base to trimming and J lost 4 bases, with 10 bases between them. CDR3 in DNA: TGTGCCAGCAGTGAAGTCAGGGGGGGCACCGGGGAGCTGTTTTTT. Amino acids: CASSEVRGGTGELFF.